This T cell receptor beta chain was retrieved from a study of shared clonotypes between healthy human individuals. TCRdb keeps only in-frame clones here, not all; method: immunoSEQ multiplex PCR. The sample holds fewer than 1.6 million clones; less than 99% are singletons and the top ten take around 0.33%. This CDR3 comprises 14 residues. Unmatched junction bases numbered 9, after V lost 5 bases and J lost 6 bases. Germline V CDR1 and CDR2: MNHEY, SMNVEV (reference sequence). The receptor's source is a man under 40 in good health. The V gene is TRBV27, the J gene TRBJ2-7, with TRBD2 matching over 8 bases. Sequenced input: naive CD4+ T cells sorted from blood. Subset meaning: CD45RA+ positively selected. The CDR3 is CASSLREGLSEQYF. CDR3 in DNA: TGTGCCAGCAGTCTACGGGAGGGCCTGTCCGAGCAGTACTTC.